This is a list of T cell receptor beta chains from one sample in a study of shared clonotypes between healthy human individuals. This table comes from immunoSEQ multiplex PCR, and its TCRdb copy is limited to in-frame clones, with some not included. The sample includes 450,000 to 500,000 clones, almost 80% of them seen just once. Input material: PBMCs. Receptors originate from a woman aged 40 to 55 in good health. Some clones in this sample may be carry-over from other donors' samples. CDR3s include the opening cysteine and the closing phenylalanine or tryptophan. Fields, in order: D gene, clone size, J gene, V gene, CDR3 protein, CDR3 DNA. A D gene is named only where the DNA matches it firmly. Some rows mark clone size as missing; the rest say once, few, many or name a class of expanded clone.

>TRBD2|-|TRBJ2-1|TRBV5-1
CASSWGLADYNEQFF
TGCGCCAGCAGCTGGGGACTAGCGGACTACAATGAGCAGTTCTTC
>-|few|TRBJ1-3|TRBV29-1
CSGDSGDTIYF
TGCAGCGGCGACAGCGGGGACACCATATATTTT
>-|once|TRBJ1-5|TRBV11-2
CASSLDRAGNQPQHF
TGTGCCAGCAGCTTAGATAGGGCAGGCAATCAGCCCCAGCATTTT
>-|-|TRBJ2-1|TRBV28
CASSNRVAEQFF
TGTGCCAGCAGCAACAGGGTCGCTGAGCAGTTCTTC
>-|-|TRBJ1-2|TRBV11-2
CASSLGPENLYGYTF
TGTGCCAGCAGCTTAGGGCCGGAGAACCTCTATGGCTACACCTTC
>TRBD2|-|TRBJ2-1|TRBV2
CASRAGLAGLNEQFF
TGTGCCAGCAGGGCTGGACTAGCGGGACTTAATGAGCAGTTCTTC
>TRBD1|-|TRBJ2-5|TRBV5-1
CASSFKDRAVGETQYF
TGCGCCAGCAGCTTCAAGGACAGGGCAGTAGGAGAGACCCAGTACTTC
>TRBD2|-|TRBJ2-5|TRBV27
CASSLSGLGAYFQETQYF
TGTGCCAGCAGTTTATCGGGACTAGGAGCTTACTTTCAAGAGACCCAGTACTTC
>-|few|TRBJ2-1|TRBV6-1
CASIPGLSYNEQFF
TGTGCCAGCATACCAGGACTTTCCTACAATGAGCAGTTCTTC
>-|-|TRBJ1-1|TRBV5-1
CASSLKANPTTEAFF
TGCGCCAGCAGCTTGAAGGCCAACCCCACAACTGAAGCTTTCTTT
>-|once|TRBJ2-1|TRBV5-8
CASSFMPGTVSYNEQFF
TGTGCCAGCAGCTTTATGCCCGGGACGGTATCCTACAATGAGCAGTTCTTC
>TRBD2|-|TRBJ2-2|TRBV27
CACRTSGRLNQNTGELFF
TGTGCCTGCCGGACTAGCGGGAGGCTAAACCAGAACACCGGGGAGCTGTTTTTT
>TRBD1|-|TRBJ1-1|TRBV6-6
CATTAGQGAVNTEAFF
TGTGCCACCACCGCGGGACAGGGGGCTGTGAACACTGAAGCTTTCTTT
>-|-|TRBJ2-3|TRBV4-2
CASSQDNAAGKDTQYF
TGTGCCAGCAGCCAAGATAACGCCGCGGGAAAAGATACGCAGTATTTT
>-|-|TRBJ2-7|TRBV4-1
CASSQVGVTYEQYF
TGCGCCAGCAGCCAAGTCGGGGTAACCTACGAGCAGTACTTC
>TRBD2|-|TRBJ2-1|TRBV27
CASSGGRAGHEQFF
TGTGCCAGCAGCGGCGGGAGGGCCGGCCATGAGCAGTTCTTC
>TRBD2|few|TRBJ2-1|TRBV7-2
CASSLARGTSGTISYNEQFF
TGTGCCAGCAGCTTAGCCCGGGGGACTAGCGGGACCATCTCCTACAATGAGCAGTTCTTC
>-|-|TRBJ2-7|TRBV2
CASSPILYEQYF
TGTGCCAGCAGCCCAATACTCTACGAGCAGTACTTC
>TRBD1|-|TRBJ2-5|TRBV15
CATSRERTGVETQYF
TGTGCCACCAGCAGAGAAAGGACAGGGGTAGAGACCCAGTACTTC
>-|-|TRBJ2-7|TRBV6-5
CVSSTGGRNEQYF
TGTGTCAGCAGTACTGGGGGCCGGAACGAGCAGTACTTC
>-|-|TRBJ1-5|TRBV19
CASSIGRTVNQPQHF
TGTGCCAGTAGTATAGGTAGGACAGTCAATCAGCCCCAGCATTTT
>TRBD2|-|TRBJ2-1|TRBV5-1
CASSLTAREYNEQFF
TGCGCCAGCAGCTTGACCGCGCGGGAGTACAATGAGCAGTTCTTC
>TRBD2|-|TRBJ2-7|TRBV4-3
CASSQDSPPSGRSYEQYF
TGCGCCAGCAGCCAAGATAGTCCTCCAAGCGGGAGATCTTACGAGCAGTACTTC
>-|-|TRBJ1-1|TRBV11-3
CASSSRFDSEAFF
TGTGCCAGCAGCTCGAGGTTCGACTCTGAAGCTTTCTTT
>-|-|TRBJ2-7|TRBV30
CAWRTWDRGYSEQYF
TGTGCCTGGAGGACTTGGGACCGAGGCTACAGCGAGCAGTACTTC
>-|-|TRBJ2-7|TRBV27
CASSLVREGGEQYF
TGTGCCAGCAGTTTAGTACGGGAAGGGGGCGAGCAGTACTTC
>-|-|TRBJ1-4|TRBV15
CATSRASKLFF
TGTGCCACCAGCAGGGCTTCAAAACTGTTTTTT
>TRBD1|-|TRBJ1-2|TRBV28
CASTQGALSIDGYTF
TGTGCCAGCACACAGGGGGCGCTTTCCATTGATGGCTACACCTTC
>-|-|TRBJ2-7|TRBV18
CASSPSGRGSEQYF
TGTGCCAGCTCACCCTCCGGCAGGGGCTCCGAGCAGTACTTC
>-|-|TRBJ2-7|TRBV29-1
CSALGTANSYEQYF
TGCAGCGCCCTAGGTACAGCGAACTCCTACGAGCAGTACTTC
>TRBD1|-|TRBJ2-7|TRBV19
CASTETGGSYEQYF
TGTGCCAGTACCGAGACAGGGGGCTCCTACGAGCAGTACTTC
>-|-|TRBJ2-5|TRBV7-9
CASSFQQEETQYF
TGTGCCAGCAGCTTCCAACAAGAAGAGACCCAGTACTTC
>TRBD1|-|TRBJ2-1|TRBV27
CASSPWTGRGYNEQFF
TGTGCCAGCAGTCCATGGACAGGGCGTGGATACAATGAGCAGTTCTTC
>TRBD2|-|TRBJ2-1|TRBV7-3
CASSPHPRTSGSFDEQFF
TGTGCCAGCAGCCCCCACCCCCGGACTAGCGGGAGTTTTGATGAGCAGTTCTTC
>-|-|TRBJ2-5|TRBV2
CASSRIGKETQYF
TGTGCCAGCAGTAGAATCGGGAAGGAGACCCAGTACTTC
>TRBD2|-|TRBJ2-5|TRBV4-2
CASSLGGVQETQYF
TGTGCCAGCAGCTTGGGAGGGGTACAAGAGACCCAGTACTTC
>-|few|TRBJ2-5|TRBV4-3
CASSQDRKETQYF
TGCGCCAGCAGCCAAGACCGGAAAGAGACCCAGTACTTC
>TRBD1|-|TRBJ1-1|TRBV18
CASSRGQGHTEAFF
TGTGCCAGCTCCCGGGGACAGGGTCACACTGAAGCTTTCTTT
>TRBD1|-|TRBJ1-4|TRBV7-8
CASSLGQGASEKLFF
TGTGCCAGCAGCCTCGGACAGGGGGCAAGTGAAAAACTGTTTTTT
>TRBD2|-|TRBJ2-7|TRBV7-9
CASRPLAGGPHEQYF
TGTGCCAGCAGACCTCTAGCGGGAGGTCCCCACGAGCAGTACTTC
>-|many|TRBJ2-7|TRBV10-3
CAISEIGSEQYF
TGTGCCATCAGTGAAATAGGGTCAGAGCAGTACTTC
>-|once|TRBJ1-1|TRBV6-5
CASSYSQVNTEAFF
TGTGCCAGCAGTTACTCGCAGGTGAACACTGAAGCTTTCTTT
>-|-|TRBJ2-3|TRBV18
CASSPPGSLREDTQYF
TGTGCCAGCTCACCACCCGGTTCCCTGCGGGAAGATACGCAGTATTTT
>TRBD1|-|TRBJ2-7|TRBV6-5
CASSVQGSFSYEQYF
TGTGCCAGCAGTGTACAGGGGTCCTTCTCCTACGAGCAGTACTTC
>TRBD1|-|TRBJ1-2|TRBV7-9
CASSSPGQPISDGYTF
TGTGCCAGCAGCTCACCGGGACAGCCTATATCGGATGGCTACACCTTC